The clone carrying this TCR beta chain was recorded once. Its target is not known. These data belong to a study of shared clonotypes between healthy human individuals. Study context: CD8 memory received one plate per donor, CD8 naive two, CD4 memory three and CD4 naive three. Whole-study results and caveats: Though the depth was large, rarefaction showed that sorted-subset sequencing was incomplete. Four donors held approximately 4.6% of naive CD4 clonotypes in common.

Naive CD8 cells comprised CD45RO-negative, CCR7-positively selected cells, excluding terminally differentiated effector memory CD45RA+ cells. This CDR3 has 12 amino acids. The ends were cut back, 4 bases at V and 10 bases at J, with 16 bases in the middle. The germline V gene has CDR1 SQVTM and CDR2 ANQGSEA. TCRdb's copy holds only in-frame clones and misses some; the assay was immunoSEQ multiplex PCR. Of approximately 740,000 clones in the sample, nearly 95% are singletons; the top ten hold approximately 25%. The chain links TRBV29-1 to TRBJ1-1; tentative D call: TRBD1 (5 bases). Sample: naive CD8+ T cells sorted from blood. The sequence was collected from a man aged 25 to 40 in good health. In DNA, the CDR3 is TGCAGCGTTGGCCGGGACGCCGGGGGAGCTTTCTTT. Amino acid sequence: CSVGRDAGGAFF. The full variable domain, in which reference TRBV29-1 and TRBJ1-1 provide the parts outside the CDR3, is SAVISQKPSRDICQRGTSLTIQCQVDSQVTMMFWYRQQPGQSLTLIATANQGSEATYESGFVIDKFPISRPNLTFSTLTVSNMSPEDSSIYLCSVGRDAGGAFFGQGTRLTVV.